This TCR beta chain was sequenced for a study of cytotoxic CD8 clonotypes in ibrutinib-treated CLL. Looking at the study overall: Each sample contained, on average, around 250,000 productive templates and some 90,000 productive rearrangements.

Broader study findings: Sustained-remission and progressing patients were not sampled at matched times.

Depth targeted 1 in 200,000 to 1 in 1 million T cells, averaging roughly 9.3x coverage per clonotype. Assay: immunoSEQ multiplex PCR; the TCRdb copy retains only in-frame clones and omits some. The sample contains 250,000 to 350,000 clones, 76% of which appear only once. This clone was counted between two and nine times. Its antigen is not identified. The clonotype was recovered from a human donor with chronic lymphocytic leukemia. This specimen was PBMCs, taken at disease progression, from a patient treated with ibrutinib.

The CDR3 loop is CASSLLTGDGYTF. The DNA of the CDR3 is TGTGCCAGCAGTCTACTCACAGGGGATGGCTACACCTTC. The chain joins TRBV6-5 to TRBJ1-2, with TRBD1 identical over 7 bases. CDR3 length: 13 residues. The trim removed 5 bases at V and 6 bases at J, leaving 6 bases unmatched. The germline CDR1 and CDR2 sequences are MNHEY and SVGAGI.